This passage covers 9 T cell receptor beta chains from one sample sequenced in a study of tissue T cells after allogeneic stem cell transplantation. Libraries were prepared by immunoSEQ multiplex PCR; TCRdb keeps only in-frame clonotypes and omits some of them. Seen here are 8,700 or so clones, roughly 49% observed once, and the top ten hold about 7.1%. As for time point: mouse harvest day 7 after allogeneic transplant. Mouse grafts combined 10^7 T-cell-depleted bone marrow cells with 10^6 splenic CD5+ T cells. Sequenced: gut tissue. These receptor sequences come from a female BALB/c mouse given C57BL/6 T cells with graft-versus-host disease after an allogeneic hematopoietic cell transplant.

On this clone itself: Gene names follow the mouse nomenclature. The read falls 1 residue short of the CDR3 end, and the missing part is taken from the germline J gene. This sequence joins TRBV15 and TRBJ2-7; either TRBD1 or TRBD2 may fit D (5 bases each). CDR1 and CDR2 from the germline V gene are SGHND and FRSKSL. The V end lost 5 bases, the J end lost 9 bases, and 11 bases lay between the germline ends. This CDR3 comprises 11 residues. CDR3 residues: CASSPGEGQYF. The DNA read from the CDR3 is TGTGCCAGCAGTCCGGGGGAGGGACAGTAC.

In this sample, this clone is medium-sized. The gene names here belong to mouse. The sequence runs out 1 residue before the end of the CDR3; the remainder is reconstructed from the germline J gene. The chain carries TRBV26 and TRBJ2-1; TRBD2 agrees at 8 bases. Unmatched junction bases numbered 1, after V lost 3 bases and J lost 3 bases. The CDR3 spans 14 residues. CDR1 KGHPV and CDR2 FQNQEV come from the germline V gene (reference sequence). The CDR3 bases that were read are TGTGCCAGCAGTCTACTGGGGGCCTATGCTGAGCAGTTC. Translated, it gives CASSLLGAYAEQF. In full, the CDR3 reads CASSLLGAYAEQFF.

This clone was seen a handful of times. Gene names denote mouse genes. The CDR3 end is not reached by the read, which stops 1 residue before it; the germline J gene fills it in. This sample also contains other DNA sequences that code for the same CDR3. The chain recombines TRBV26 with TRBJ1-2, with D perhaps TRBD1 (5 bases). Trimming left V 3 bases short and J 2 bases short, with 7 bases between. Germline V gene sequence: CDR1 KGHPV, CDR2 FQNQEV (reference sequence). The CDR3 covers 13 residues. CDR3 residues: CASSLSGNSDYTF. The sequenced CDR3 bases are TGTGCCAGCAGTCTTTCAGGGAACTCCGACTACACC.

This clone was found once. Germline and genes: mouse. The read ends 1 residue before the CDR3 terminus; that terminus is restored from the germline J gene. V usage is TRBV24 and J usage is TRBJ2-4; the match to TRBD2 covers 9 bases. The CDR3 contains 16 residues. J gave up 2 bases and V 4 bases, and 7 bases lay outside the gene matches. Germline assignment: CDR1 KGHTA and CDR2 FRNEEI. Partial CDR3 DNA: TGTGCCAGCAGTCCGCCGGGACTGGGTGTTCAAAACACCTTGTAC. Amino acid sequence: CASSPPGLGVQNTLY. The whole CDR3 reads CASSPPGLGVQNTLYF.

Of note for this clone: Gene names denote mouse genes. With the read ending 1 residue before the CDR3 end, the germline J gene is used to fill in that end. V gene TRBV26 combines with J gene TRBJ1-3; D not resolved. The CDR3 is 13 amino acids. V lost 6 bases to trimming and J lost 0 bases, with 6 bases between them. Per the germline V gene, CDR1 is KGHPV and CDR2 is FQNQEV (reference sequence). The DNA read from the CDR3 is TGTGCCAGCAGGCAAAATTCTGGAAATACGCTCTAT. Translated: CASRQNSGNTLY. The CDR3 in its entirety is CASRQNSGNTLYF.

Of note for this clone: Mouse gene names and germline throughout. Read data end 1 residue before the CDR3 end; the end is taken from the germline J gene. The rearrangement joins TRBV12-2 to TRBJ2-2; TRBD2 agrees at 7 bases. CDR3 length equals 15 residues. Trimming cost V 0 bases and J 3 bases; bases outside gene matches: 3. CDR1 SGHLS and CDR2 HYDKME come from the germline V gene. CDR3 protein: CASSLGGVDTGQLYF. The sequenced part of the CDR3 DNA is TGTGCCAGCTCTCTCGGGGGGGTGGACACCGGGCAGCTCTAC.

This clone was found a few times. Gene names follow the mouse nomenclature. The CDR3 end lies 1 residue beyond the end of the read and is filled in from the germline J gene. The genes are TRBV13-2 and TRBJ1-3; maybe TRBD1 (6 bases). Trimming cost V 3 bases and J 0 bases, with 13 bases left between them. CDR1 and CDR2 from the germline V gene are NNHNN and SYGAGS (reference sequence). The CDR3 totals 16 residues. The sequenced part of the CDR3 DNA is TGTGCCAGCGGTGCCCCGGGACAAAATTCTGGAAATACGCTCTAT. Protein product: CASGAPGQNSGNTLY. The full CDR3 sequence reads CASGAPGQNSGNTLYF.

On this clone itself: Any gene name here is a mouse gene name. CDR3 DNA, as far as it was read: TGTGCAAGCAGCTTAGAACTGTATGAACAGTAC. It yields the protein CASSLELYEQY. The whole CDR3 protein reads CASSLELYEQYF. This chain joins TRBV16 and TRBJ2-7; D gene unclear. The CDR3 end is not reached by the read, which stops 1 residue before it; the germline J gene fills it in. The V and J ends lost 0 bases and 4 bases respectively, with 4 bases between them. The CDR3 consists of 12 residues. Germline CDR1 is SGHSA and CDR2 is FRNQAP.

This clone appeared a single time. The genes and germline here are from mouse. The DNA ends 1 residue before the CDR3 does, and the rest of the CDR3 is filled in from the germline J gene. This chain connects TRBV26 to TRBJ1-4, with D uncertain. The V gene's germline CDR1 is KGHPV and CDR2 FQNQEV (reference sequence). V lost 4 bases, J lost 1 base, and 1 base lay in between. This CDR3 comprises 12 residues. CDR3 residues: CASSPSNERLFF. Incomplete CDR3 DNA: TGTGCCAGCAGTCCTTCCAACGAAAGATTATTT.